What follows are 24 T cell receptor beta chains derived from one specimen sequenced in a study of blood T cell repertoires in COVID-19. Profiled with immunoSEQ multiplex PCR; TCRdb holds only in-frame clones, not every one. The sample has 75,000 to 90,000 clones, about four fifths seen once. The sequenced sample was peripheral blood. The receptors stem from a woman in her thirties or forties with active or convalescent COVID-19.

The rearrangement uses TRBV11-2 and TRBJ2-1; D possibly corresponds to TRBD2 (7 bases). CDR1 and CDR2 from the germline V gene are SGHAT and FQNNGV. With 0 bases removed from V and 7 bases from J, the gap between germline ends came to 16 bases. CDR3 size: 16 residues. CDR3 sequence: CASSLDLAGARNEQFF. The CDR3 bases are TGTGCCAGCAGCTTAGATCTCGCGGGGGCACGTAATGAGCAGTTCTTC.

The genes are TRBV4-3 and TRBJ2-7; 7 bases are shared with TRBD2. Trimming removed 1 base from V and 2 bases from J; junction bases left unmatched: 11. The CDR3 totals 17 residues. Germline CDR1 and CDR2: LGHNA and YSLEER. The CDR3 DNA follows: TGCGCCAGCAGCCAAGTGTGGTGGGGGGGGATCCCCTACGAGCAGTACTTC. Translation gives CASSQVWWGGIPYEQYF.

CDR3 sequence: CASSQGGNGNTIYF. Written as DNA, the CDR3 is TGCGCCAGCAGCCAAGGCGGTAATGGAAACACCATATATTTT. The V call is TRBV4-3, the J call TRBJ1-3; D remains unclear. This CDR3 region has 14 residues. The germline CDR1 and CDR2 sequences are LGHNA and YSLEER. Trimming took 1 base from V and 3 from J, leaving 7 bases between them.

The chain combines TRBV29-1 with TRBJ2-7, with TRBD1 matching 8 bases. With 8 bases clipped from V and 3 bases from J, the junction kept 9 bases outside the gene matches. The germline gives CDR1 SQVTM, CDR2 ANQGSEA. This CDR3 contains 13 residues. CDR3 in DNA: TGCAGCACCACCGGGACAGGAAACTACGAGCAGTACTTC. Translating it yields CSTTGTGNYEQYF.

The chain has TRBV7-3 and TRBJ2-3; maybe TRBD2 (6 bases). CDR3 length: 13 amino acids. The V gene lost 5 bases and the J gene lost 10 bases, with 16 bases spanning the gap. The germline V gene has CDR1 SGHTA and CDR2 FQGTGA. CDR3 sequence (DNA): TGTGCCAGCAGCCGGGAGAGACAGCAGGCGCAGTATTTT. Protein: CASSRERQQAQYF.

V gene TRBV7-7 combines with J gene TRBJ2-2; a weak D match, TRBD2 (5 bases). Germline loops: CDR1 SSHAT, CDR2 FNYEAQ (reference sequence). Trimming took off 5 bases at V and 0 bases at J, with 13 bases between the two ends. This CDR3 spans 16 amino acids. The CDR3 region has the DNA TGTGCCAGCAGCCCCGGGAATCGACCGAACACCGGGGAGCTGTTTTTT. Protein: CASSPGNRPNTGELFF.

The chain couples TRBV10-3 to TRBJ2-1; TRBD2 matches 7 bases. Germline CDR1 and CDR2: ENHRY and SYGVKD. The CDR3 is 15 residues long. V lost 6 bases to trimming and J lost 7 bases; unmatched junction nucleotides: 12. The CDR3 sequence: CAIRAGVVGLNEQFF. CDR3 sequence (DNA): TGTGCCATCAGGGCGGGAGTAGTGGGCTTGAATGAGCAGTTCTTC.

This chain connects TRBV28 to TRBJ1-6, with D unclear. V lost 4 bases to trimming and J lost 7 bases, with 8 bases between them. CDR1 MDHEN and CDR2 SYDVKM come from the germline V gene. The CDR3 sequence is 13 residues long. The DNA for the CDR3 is TGTGCCAGCAGTTCCAGTTGGAATTCACCCCTCCACTTT. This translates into CASSSSWNSPLHF. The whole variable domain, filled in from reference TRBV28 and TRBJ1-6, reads DVKVTQSSRYLVKRTGEKVFLECVQDMDHENMFWYRQDPGLGLRLIYFSYDVKMKEKGDIPEGYSVSREKKERFSLILESASTNQTSMYLCASSSSWNSPLHFGNGTRLTVT.

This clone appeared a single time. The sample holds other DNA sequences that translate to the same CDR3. The CDR3 spells CASSLRYEQYF. Written as DNA, the CDR3 is TGTGCCAGCAGTTTACGCTACGAGCAGTACTTC. The chain links TRBV28 to TRBJ2-7; D uncertain. Per the germline V gene, CDR1 is MDHEN and CDR2 is SYDVKM. Trimming pared 2 bases from V and 3 bases from J, leaving 2 bases between. This CDR3 contains 11 residues.

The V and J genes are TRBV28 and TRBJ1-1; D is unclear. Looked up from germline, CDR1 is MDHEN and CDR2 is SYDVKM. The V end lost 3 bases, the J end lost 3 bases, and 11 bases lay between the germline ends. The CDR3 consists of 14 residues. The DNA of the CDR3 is TGTGCCAGCAGTTTGGGGTCGCGGGACACTGAAGCTTTCTTT. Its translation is CASSLGSRDTEAFF.

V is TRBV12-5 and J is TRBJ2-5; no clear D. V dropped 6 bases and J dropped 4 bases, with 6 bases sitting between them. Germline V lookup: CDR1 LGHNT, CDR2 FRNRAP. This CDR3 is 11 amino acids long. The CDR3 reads CASGIAETQYF. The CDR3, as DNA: TGTGCTAGTGGCATAGCAGAGACCCAGTACTTC.

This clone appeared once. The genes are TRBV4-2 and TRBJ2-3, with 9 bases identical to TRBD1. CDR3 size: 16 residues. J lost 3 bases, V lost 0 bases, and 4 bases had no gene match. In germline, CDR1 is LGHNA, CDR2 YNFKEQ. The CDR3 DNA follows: TGTGCCAGCAGCCAAGAGCTGACAGGGGGAACAGATACGCAGTATTTT. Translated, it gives CASSQELTGGTDTQYF.

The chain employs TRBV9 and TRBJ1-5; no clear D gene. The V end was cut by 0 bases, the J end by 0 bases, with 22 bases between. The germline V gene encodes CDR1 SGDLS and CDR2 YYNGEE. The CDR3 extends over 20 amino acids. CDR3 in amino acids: CASSVVTRFRRAYSNQPQHF. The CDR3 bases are TGTGCCAGCAGCGTAGTCACCCGTTTCAGGAGGGCCTATAGCAATCAGCCCCAGCATTTT.

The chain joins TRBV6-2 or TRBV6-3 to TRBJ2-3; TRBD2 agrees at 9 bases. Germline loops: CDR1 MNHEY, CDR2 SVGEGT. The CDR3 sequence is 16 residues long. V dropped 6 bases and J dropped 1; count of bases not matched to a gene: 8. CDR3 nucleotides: TGTGCCAGCAGCCGTATAGCGGGAGTAGGCACAGATACGCAGTATTTT. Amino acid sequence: CASSRIAGVGTDTQYF.

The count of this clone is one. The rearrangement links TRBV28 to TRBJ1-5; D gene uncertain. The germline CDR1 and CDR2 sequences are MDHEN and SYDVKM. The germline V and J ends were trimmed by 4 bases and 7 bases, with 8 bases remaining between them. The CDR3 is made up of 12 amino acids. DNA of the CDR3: TGTGCCAGCAGTTCATTCATCCAGCCCCAGCATTTT. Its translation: CASSSFIQPQHF.

This CDR3 reads CAVGPGQLDGELFF. The CDR3 region has the DNA TGTGCCGTGGGCCCGGGACAGCTTGACGGGGAGCTGTTTTTT. This chain links TRBV6-5 with TRBJ2-2; 7 bases are shared with TRBD1. The CDR3 is made up of 14 amino acids. V lost 11 bases and J lost 7; bases outside the gene matches: 13. The germline CDR1 and CDR2 sequences are MNHEY and SVGAGI.

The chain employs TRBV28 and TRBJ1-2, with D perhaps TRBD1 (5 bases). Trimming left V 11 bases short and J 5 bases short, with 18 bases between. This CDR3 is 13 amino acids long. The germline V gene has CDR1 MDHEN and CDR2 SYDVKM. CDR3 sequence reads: CASQDPTSYGYTF. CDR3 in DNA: TGTGCCTCACAGGACCCAACGAGTTATGGCTACACCTTC.

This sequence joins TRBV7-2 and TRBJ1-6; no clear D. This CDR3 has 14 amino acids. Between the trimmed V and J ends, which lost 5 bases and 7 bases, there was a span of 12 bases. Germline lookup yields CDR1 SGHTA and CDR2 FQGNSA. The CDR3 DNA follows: TGTGCCAGCAGCCCGTCTCAGGTCAATTCACCCCTCCACTTT. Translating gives CASSPSQVNSPLHF.

The CDR3 DNA reads as TGCGCCAGCAGCTCAGTGACAGGGGGCGGTCGGTATGGCTACACCTTC. This encodes CASSSVTGGGRYGYTF. The chain combines TRBV5-1 with TRBJ1-2; 10 positions match TRBD1. The CDR3 has 16 amino acids. Per the germline V gene, CDR1 is SGHRS and CDR2 is YFSETQ. Unmatched junction bases numbered 10, after V lost 3 bases and J lost 5 bases.

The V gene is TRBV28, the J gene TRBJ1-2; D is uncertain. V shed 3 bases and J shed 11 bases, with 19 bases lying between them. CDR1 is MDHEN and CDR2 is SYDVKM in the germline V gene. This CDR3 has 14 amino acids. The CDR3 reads CASSLGGLVGVYTF. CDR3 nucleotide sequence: TGTGCCAGCAGTTTGGGCGGGCTCGTCGGTGTGTACACCTTC.

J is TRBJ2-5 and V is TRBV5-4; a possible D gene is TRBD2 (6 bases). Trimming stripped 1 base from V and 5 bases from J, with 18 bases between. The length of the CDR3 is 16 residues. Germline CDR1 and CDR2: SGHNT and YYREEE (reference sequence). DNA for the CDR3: TGTGCCAGCAGCTTGTTGGGAATTCCAGGGAGGGAGACCCAGTACTTC. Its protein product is CASSLLGIPGRETQYF.

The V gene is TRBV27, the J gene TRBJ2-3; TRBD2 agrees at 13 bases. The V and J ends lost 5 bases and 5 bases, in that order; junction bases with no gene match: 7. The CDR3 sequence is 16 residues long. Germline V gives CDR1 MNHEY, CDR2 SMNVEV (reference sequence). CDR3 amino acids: CASSPRLAGGLDTQYF. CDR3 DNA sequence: TGTGCCAGCAGTCCGAGACTAGCGGGAGGATTAGATACGCAGTATTTT.

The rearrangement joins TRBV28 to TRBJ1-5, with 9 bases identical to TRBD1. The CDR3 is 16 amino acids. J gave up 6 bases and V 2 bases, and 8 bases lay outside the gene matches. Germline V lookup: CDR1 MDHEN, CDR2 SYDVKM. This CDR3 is CASSLLGGQGIQPQHF. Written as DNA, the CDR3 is TGTGCCAGCAGTTTACTTGGGGGACAGGGAATTCAGCCCCAGCATTTT.

The CDR3 DNA sequence: TGCAGCGTTGCAGGGACAGGGAGGGGGCTCACTGAAGCTTTCTTT. This gives the protein CSVAGTGRGLTEAFF. This rearrangement joins TRBV29-1 to TRBJ1-1; 9 bases map to TRBD1. Looked up from germline, CDR1 is SQVTM and CDR2 is ANQGSEA. V was clipped by 4 bases and J by 4 bases; unmatched bases: 10. This CDR3 comprises 15 residues.